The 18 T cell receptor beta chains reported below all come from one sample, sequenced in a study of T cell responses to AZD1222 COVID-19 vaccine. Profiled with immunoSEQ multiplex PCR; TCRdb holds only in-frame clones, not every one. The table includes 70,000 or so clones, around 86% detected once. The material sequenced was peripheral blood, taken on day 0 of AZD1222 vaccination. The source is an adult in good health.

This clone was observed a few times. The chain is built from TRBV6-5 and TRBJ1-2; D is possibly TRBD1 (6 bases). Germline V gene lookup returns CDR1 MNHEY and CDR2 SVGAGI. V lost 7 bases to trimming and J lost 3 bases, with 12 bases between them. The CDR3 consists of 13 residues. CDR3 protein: CASTGQPYYGYTF. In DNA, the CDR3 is TGTGCCAGCACCGGACAGCCATACTATGGCTACACCTTC.

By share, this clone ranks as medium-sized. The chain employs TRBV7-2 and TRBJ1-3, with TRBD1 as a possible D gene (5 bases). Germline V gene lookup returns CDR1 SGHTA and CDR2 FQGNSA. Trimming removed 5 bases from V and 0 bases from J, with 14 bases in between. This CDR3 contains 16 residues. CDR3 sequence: CASSPNRQSSGNTIYF. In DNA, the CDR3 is TGTGCCAGCAGCCCTAACCGACAGTCCTCTGGAAACACCATATATTTT.

The CDR3 coding sequence is TGTGCCTGGAGCTATGGGACTCTATCACTCAGCTATGGCTACACCTTC. Translation gives CAWSYGTLSLSYGYTF. The chain combines TRBV30 with TRBJ1-2, with D perhaps TRBD1 (5 bases). This CDR3 contains 16 residues. V shed 3 bases and J shed 4 bases, with 21 bases lying between them. Germline V gene sequence: CDR1 GTSNPN, CDR2 SVGIG (reference sequence).

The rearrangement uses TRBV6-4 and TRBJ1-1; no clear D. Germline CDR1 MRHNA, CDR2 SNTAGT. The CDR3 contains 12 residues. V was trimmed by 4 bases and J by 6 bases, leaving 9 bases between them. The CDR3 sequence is CASSVDAPEAFF. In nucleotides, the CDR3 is TGTGCCAGCAGTGTAGACGCACCTGAAGCTTTCTTT.

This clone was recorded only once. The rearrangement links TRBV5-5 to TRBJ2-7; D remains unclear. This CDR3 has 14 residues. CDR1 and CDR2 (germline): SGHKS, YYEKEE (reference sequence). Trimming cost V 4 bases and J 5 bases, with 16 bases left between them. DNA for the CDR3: TGTGCCAGCAGCCCTTCGACAAGGGCCGACGAGCAGTACTTC. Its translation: CASSPSTRADEQYF.

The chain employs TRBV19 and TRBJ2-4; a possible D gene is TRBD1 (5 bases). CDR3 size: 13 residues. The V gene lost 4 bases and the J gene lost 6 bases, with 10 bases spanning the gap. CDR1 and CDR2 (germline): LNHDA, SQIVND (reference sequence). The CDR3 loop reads CASSRDRRNIQYF. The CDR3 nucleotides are TGTGCCAGTAGTAGAGACAGACGAAACATTCAGTACTTC.

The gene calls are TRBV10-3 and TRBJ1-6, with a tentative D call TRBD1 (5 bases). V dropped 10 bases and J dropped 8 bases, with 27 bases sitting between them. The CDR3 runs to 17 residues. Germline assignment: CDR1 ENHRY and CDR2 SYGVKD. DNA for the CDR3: TGTGCCACCGATCAAACTGGGGGGAGGGACGTGGATTCACCCCTCCACTTT. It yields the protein CATDQTGGRDVDSPLHF.

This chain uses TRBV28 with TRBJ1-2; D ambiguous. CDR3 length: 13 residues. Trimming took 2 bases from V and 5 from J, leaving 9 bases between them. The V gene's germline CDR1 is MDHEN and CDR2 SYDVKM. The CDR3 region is CASSLAQSYGYTF. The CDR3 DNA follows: TGTGCCAGCAGTTTAGCCCAGAGTTATGGCTACACCTTC.

Here the CDR3 DNA reads TGTGCCAGCAGTTTAAATTCTGGGGGATCGTATTCACCCCTCCACTTT. Its translation: CASSLNSGGSYSPLHF. V and J are TRBV28 and TRBJ1-6; the D gene is possibly TRBD1 (5 bases). The V gene's germline CDR1 is MDHEN and CDR2 SYDVKM. The CDR3 totals 16 residues. With 2 bases removed from V and 8 bases from J, the gap between germline ends came to 16 bases.

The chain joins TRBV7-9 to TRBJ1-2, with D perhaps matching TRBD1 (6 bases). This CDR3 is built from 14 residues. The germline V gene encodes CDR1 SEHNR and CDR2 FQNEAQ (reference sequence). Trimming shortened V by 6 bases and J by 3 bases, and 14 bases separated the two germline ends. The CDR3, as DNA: TGTGCCAGCAGTCAGGGGCCGCCTGACTATGGCTACACCTTC. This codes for CASSQGPPDYGYTF.

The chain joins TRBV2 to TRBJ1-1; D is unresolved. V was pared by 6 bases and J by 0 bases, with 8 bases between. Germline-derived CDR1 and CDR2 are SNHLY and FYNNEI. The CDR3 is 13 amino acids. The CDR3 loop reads CASRKSLNTEAFF. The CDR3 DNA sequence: TGTGCCAGCAGGAAAAGTCTGAACACTGAAGCTTTCTTT.

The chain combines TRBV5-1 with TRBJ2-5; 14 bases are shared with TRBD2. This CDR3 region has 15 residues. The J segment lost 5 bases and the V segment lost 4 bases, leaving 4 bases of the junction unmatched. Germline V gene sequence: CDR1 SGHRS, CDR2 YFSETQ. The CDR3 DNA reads TGCGCCAGCAGCCCGCGGACTAGCGGGAGGGAGACCCAGTACTTC. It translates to CASSPRTSGRETQYF.

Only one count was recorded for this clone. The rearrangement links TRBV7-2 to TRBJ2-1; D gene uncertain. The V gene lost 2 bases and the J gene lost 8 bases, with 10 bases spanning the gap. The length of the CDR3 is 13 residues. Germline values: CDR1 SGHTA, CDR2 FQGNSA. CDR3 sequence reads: CASSLKYTDEQFF. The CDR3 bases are TGTGCCAGCAGCTTAAAGTACACAGATGAGCAGTTCTTC.

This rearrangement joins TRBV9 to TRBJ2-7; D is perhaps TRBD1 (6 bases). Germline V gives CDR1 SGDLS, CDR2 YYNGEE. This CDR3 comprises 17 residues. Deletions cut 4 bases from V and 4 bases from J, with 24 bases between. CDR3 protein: CASSPIVGAGARYEQYF. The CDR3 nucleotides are TGTGCCAGCAGCCCCATAGTTGGTGCAGGGGCTAGGTACGAGCAGTACTTC.

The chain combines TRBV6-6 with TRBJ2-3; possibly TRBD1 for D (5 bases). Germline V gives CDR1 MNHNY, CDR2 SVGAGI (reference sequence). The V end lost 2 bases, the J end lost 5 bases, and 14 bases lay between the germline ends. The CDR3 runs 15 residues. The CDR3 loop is CASSYDTQGGDTQYF. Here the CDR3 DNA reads TGTGCCAGCAGTTACGACACGCAGGGTGGAGATACGCAGTATTTT.

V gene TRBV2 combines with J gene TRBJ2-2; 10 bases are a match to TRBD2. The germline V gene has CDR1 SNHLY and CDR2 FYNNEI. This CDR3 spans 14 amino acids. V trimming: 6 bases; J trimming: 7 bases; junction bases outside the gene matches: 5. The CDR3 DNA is TGTGCCAGCAGCATAGCGGGGGGTCGCGGGGAGCTGTTTTTT. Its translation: CASSIAGGRGELFF.

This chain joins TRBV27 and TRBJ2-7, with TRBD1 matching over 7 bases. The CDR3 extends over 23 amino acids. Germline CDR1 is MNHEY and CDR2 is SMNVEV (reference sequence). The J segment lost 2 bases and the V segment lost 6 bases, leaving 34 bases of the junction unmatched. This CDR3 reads CASRLTLPRGWDTSEHSTYEQYF. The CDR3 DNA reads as TGTGCCAGCAGATTAACCCTCCCCAGGGGGTGGGACACTTCGGAACACTCGACCTACGAGCAGTACTTC.

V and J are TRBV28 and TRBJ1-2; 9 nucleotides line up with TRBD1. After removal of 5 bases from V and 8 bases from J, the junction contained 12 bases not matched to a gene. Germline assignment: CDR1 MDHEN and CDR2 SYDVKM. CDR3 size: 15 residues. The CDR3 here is CASSQSTGGGRGYTF. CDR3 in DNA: TGTGCCAGCAGTCAGTCGACAGGGGGTGGGAGAGGCTACACCTTC.